Listed below are T cell receptor beta chains from one sample, sequenced in a study of vaccination effects on CD4 cells after COVID-19. The antigens for these receptors are not known. The data were produced by immunoSEQ multiplex PCR, yet TCRdb's version contains in-frame clones alone and is incomplete. This sample carries tens of thousands of clones, around 74% of them seen once, and the ten largest clones take roughly 1.9%. Sequences were derived from CD4+ T cells from PBMCs cultured with HCoV-229E spike peptides, sampled before COVID-19 vaccination. These receptor sequences come from a human donor who received a COVID-19 vaccine. The CDR3 runs from the conserved cysteine through the conserved F or W. Fields, in order: D gene, J gene, CDR3 length, V gene, clone size, CDR3 DNA, CDR3 protein. D genes are given only for firm matches. Where a row states a size, it is once, few, many or the class of an expanded clone; other rows omit it.

>NA|TRBJ1-3|17|TRBV4-3|NA
TGCGCCAGCAGCCAGGGGACCCAAGGAACCTCTGGAAACACCATATATTTT
CASSQGTQGTSGNTIYF
>TRBD2|TRBJ2-1|17|TRBV11-2|NA
TGTGCCAGCAGCCACCCCGGGGCGGGGGGCTCCTACAATGAGCAGTTCTTC
CASSHPGAGGSYNEQFF
>NA|TRBJ1-5|14|TRBV9|NA
TGTGCCAGCAGCGTATCCTCTAGCAATCAGCCCCAGCATTTT
CASSVSSSNQPQHF
>TRBD1|TRBJ1-6|14|TRBV25-1|NA
TGTGCCAGCAGTAACACAGGGGGCGGGCCACCCCTCCACTTT
CASSNTGGGPPLHF
>NA|TRBJ1-2|16|TRBV5-1|NA
TGCGCCAGCAGCTTGGATTTCGGGGGAGGGGACTATGGCTACACCTTC
CASSLDFGGGDYGYTF
>TRBD1|TRBJ1-2|14|TRBV7-2|large
TGTGCCAGCAGCTCCTACGAGACAGGGAATGGCTACACCTTC
CASSSYETGNGYTF
>NA|TRBJ2-3|13|TRBV19|NA
TGTGCCAGCACGGGCGGACGCACAGATACGCAGTATTTT
CASTGGRTDTQYF
>NA|TRBJ2-5|14|TRBV2|few
TGTGCCAGCCGAGGCGGGGGCAGGGGGGAGACCCAGTACTTC
CASRGGGRGETQYF
>NA|TRBJ2-2|14|TRBV9|NA
TGTGCCAGCGGACTGGACCAGAACACCGGGGAGCTGTTTTTT
CASGLDQNTGELFF
>NA|TRBJ2-1|16|TRBV24-1|few
TGTGCCACCAGTGATTCCCCTGAAGGTCCTGCCGATGAGCAGTTCTTC
CATSDSPEGPADEQFF
>NA|TRBJ1-6|14|TRBV15|NA
TGTGCCACCAGCAGAGATAAGAGCCGATCACCCCTCCACTTT
CATSRDKSRSPLHF
>NA|TRBJ2-5|15|TRBV5-1|once
TGCGCCAGCAGCTTGGACGGGAACAGAGGGGAGACCCAGTACTTC
CASSLDGNRGETQYF
>NA|TRBJ1-1|15|TRBV5-1|NA
TGCGCCAGCAGCTTGGGCGATTTGCCGAACACTGAAGCTTTCTTT
CASSLGDLPNTEAFF
>NA|TRBJ2-1|15|TRBV24-1|few
TGTGCCACCAGTGACCCGGGACCCGGCTACAATGAGCAGTTCTTC
CATSDPGPGYNEQFF
>TRBD1|TRBJ2-1|13|TRBV7-3|NA
TGTGCCAGCAGCTTCAACAGGGGTAATGAGCAGTTCTTC
CASSFNRGNEQFF
>NA|TRBJ1-1|13|TRBV29-1|NA
TGCAGCGTTGAGGTTCGGTTGAACACTGAAGCTTTCTTT
CSVEVRLNTEAFF
>NA|TRBJ1-2|12|TRBV5-1|NA
TGCGCCAGCAGCTTGGAGCAGGGTGGCTACACCTTC
CASSLEQGGYTF
>NA|TRBJ2-1|13|TRBV19|NA
TGTGCCAGTAACGCTCGTGGGTACAATGAGCAGTTCTTC
CASNARGYNEQFF
>NA|TRBJ1-5|13|TRBV12-3/TRBV12-4|NA
TGTGCCAGCACCTTTGGGGGCAATCAGCCCCAGCATTTT
CASTFGGNQPQHF
>NA|TRBJ1-6|16|TRBV7-2|NA
TGTGCCAGCAGCGCAATCTTCTGGGGCTCGGAGTCACCCCTCCACTTT
CASSAIFWGSESPLHF
>NA|TRBJ1-1|13|TRBV5-1|few
TGCGCCAGCAGCTTTACGATGAACACTGAAGCTTTCTTT
CASSFTMNTEAFF
>NA|TRBJ1-2|15|TRBV6-6|NA
TGTGCCAGCACCCCCGGGGGGGGGCGAGGTCATGGCTACACCTTC
CASTPGGGRGHGYTF
>NA|TRBJ2-1|10|TRBV21-1|NA
TGTGCCAGCACCATGACAGAGCAGTTCTTC
CASTMTEQFF
>NA|TRBJ1-2|15|TRBV7-2|NA
TGTGCCAGCAGCCGGGGGGGTTACAGCTGGAAAGGCTACACCTTC
CASSRGGYSWKGYTF
>NA|TRBJ1-6|16|TRBV5-1|NA
TGCGCCAGCAGCTTCACTGCTAACTCCTATAATTCACCCCTCCACTTT
CASSFTANSYNSPLHF
>NA|TRBJ2-5|13|TRBV20-1|NA
TGCAGTGCTAGTCGGCCTCCTGGGGAGACCCAGTACTTC
CSASRPPGETQYF
>NA|TRBJ2-3|14|TRBV7-2|NA
TGTGCCAGCAGCTTAGGAGACACCACAGATACGCAGTATTTT
CASSLGDTTDTQYF
>TRBD2|TRBJ2-5|17|TRBV5-1|NA
TGCGCCAGCAGCTTTAGCCCTGTGGGCGGGGGTATAGAGACCCAGTACTTC
CASSFSPVGGGIETQYF
>NA|TRBJ2-2|12|TRBV18|few
TGTGCCAGCTCACCACTTTTTTGGGTGGTGTTTTTT
CASSPLFWVVFF
>NA|TRBJ1-6|15|TRBV6-5|few
TGTGCCAGCAGCGACCTGGGGGGGTTTAATTCACCCCTCCACTTT
CASSDLGGFNSPLHF
>NA|TRBJ1-5|15|TRBV4-1|few
TGCGCCAGCAGCCAAGAAGCGAGGGGCCAACAGCCCCAGCATTTT
CASSQEARGQQPQHF
>NA|TRBJ2-1|14|TRBV7-8|once
TGTGCCAGCAGCTTCCGGACAGTTGGCAATGAGCAGTTCTTC
CASSFRTVGNEQFF